This T cell receptor (beta chain) emerged from a study of T cells after yellow fever vaccination. Overall study results and limits: A large majority of primary-vaccination clones showed up again after the booster (approximately 95% CD4, 88% CD8).

Germline V CDR1 and CDR2: MGHRA, YSYEKL. Trimming shortened V by 8 bases and J by 4 bases, and 15 bases separated the two germline ends. This CDR3 comprises 14 residues. TCRdb itself ran the 5' RACE reads through MiXCR, one entry per CDR3 protein. This sample has 300,000 to 400,000 distinct CDR3 sequences, with around 13% found just once. This clonotype was picked up a small number of times. Its specificity is not known. Sequenced material: CD4+ T cells sorted from PBMCs, taken 15 days after the yellow fever booster vaccination. The gene calls are TRBV4-1 and TRBJ1-5; TRBD1 is a possible D gene (6 bases). This clonotype originated in a man younger than 35 who received the YFV17D yellow fever vaccine. CDR3 sequence reads: CASGGHFGNQPQHF. DNA of the CDR3: TGCGCCAGCGGGGGACATTTCGGTAATCAGCCCCAGCATTTT.